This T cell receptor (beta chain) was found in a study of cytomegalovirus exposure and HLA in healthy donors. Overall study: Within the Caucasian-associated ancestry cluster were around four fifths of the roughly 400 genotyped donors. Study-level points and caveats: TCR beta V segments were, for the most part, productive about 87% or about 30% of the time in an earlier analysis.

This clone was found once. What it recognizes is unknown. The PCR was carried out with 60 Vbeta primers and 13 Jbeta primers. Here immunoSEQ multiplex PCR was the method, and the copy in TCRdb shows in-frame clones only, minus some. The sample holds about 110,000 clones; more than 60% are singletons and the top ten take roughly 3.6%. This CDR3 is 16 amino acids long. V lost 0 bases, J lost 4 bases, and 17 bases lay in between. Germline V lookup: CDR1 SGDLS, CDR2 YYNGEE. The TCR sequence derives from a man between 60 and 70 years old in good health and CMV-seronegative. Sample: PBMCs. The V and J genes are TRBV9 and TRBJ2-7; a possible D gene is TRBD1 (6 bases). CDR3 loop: CASSVGGARGKYEQYF. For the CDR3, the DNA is TGTGCCAGCAGCGTAGGAGGGGCGAGGGGGAAATACGAGCAGTACTTC. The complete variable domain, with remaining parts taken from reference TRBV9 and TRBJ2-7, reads DSGVTQTPKHLITATGQRVTLRCSPRSGDLSVYWYQQSLDQGLQFLIQYYNGEERAKGNILERFSAQQFPDLHSELNLSSLELGDSALYFCASSVGGARGKYEQYFGPGTRLTVT.